This T cell receptor (beta chain) was obtained from a study of regulatory T cells in long-lasting Graves disease. Whole-study results and caveats: Persistent disease showed a preference for TRBV28, TRBJ1-2 and TRBJ2-5.

Noted time point: newly diagnosed GD, antithyroid drugs for less than 3 months. PBMC RNA was the source of the TCR library. Researchers made TCR beta libraries by using iRepertoire HTBI primers and running Arm-PCR on CDR3 regions. MiXCR, run by TCRdb on the multiplex PCR reads, gives a single entry per CDR3 protein. This sample has about 540,000 distinct CDR3 sequences, with roughly 14% found just once. This clonotype was found many times. Its antigen is as yet unknown. Germline CDR1 reads MNHNS; CDR2 reads SASEGT. The CDR3 extends over 17 amino acids. Germline trimming cut 0 bases from V and 9 bases from J; bases unmatched to any gene: 11. The sample was also linked to a second study, of T cells in Graves' hyperthyroidism and ophthalmopathy. From that paper: Most thyroid clonotypes expanded above 0.001 were also detected in blood. The model made its ophthalmopathy prediction, and onset followed a median roughly six months later.

V is TRBV6-1 and J is TRBJ2-1; 10 nucleotides agree with TRBD2. The input for sequencing was peripheral blood mononuclear cells (PBMCs), taken at new diagnosis, from a patient treated with antithyroid drugs. This TCR derives from a man aged 25-45 years with Graves disease. This CDR3 is CASSEASYLAGAGEQFF. CDR3 nucleotides: TGTGCCAGCAGTGAAGCGAGCTACCTAGCGGGAGCGGGTGAGCAGTTCTTC.